The clone carrying this TCR beta chain was counted ten times or more. There were TCR beta CDR3 regions amplified from RNA transcripts. The TCR CDR3 was amplified in a first-round RT-PCR using the HTBI primer set. TCRdb fed the multiplex PCR reads into MiXCR, producing one record per CDR3 protein. The sample records about 110,000 distinct CDR3 sequences, roughly 15% being singletons. CDR3 length equals 13 residues. In germline, CDR1 is SNHLY, CDR2 FYNNEI. V dropped 1 base and J dropped 0 bases, with 4 bases sitting between them. This sample is part of a study of T cells in Graves' hyperthyroidism and ophthalmopathy. At the level of the study: Once the initial diagnosis was made, peripheral blood was obtained before any treatment.

The sample consisted of blood. The clonotype originates from a woman in her forties or fifties with Graves' hyperthyroidism. The chain uses TRBV2 and TRBJ2-7; D remains ambiguous. CDR3 protein: CASSEDDSYEQYV. The CDR3 DNA reads TGTGCCAGCAGTGAAGACGACTCCTACGAGCAGTACGTC.